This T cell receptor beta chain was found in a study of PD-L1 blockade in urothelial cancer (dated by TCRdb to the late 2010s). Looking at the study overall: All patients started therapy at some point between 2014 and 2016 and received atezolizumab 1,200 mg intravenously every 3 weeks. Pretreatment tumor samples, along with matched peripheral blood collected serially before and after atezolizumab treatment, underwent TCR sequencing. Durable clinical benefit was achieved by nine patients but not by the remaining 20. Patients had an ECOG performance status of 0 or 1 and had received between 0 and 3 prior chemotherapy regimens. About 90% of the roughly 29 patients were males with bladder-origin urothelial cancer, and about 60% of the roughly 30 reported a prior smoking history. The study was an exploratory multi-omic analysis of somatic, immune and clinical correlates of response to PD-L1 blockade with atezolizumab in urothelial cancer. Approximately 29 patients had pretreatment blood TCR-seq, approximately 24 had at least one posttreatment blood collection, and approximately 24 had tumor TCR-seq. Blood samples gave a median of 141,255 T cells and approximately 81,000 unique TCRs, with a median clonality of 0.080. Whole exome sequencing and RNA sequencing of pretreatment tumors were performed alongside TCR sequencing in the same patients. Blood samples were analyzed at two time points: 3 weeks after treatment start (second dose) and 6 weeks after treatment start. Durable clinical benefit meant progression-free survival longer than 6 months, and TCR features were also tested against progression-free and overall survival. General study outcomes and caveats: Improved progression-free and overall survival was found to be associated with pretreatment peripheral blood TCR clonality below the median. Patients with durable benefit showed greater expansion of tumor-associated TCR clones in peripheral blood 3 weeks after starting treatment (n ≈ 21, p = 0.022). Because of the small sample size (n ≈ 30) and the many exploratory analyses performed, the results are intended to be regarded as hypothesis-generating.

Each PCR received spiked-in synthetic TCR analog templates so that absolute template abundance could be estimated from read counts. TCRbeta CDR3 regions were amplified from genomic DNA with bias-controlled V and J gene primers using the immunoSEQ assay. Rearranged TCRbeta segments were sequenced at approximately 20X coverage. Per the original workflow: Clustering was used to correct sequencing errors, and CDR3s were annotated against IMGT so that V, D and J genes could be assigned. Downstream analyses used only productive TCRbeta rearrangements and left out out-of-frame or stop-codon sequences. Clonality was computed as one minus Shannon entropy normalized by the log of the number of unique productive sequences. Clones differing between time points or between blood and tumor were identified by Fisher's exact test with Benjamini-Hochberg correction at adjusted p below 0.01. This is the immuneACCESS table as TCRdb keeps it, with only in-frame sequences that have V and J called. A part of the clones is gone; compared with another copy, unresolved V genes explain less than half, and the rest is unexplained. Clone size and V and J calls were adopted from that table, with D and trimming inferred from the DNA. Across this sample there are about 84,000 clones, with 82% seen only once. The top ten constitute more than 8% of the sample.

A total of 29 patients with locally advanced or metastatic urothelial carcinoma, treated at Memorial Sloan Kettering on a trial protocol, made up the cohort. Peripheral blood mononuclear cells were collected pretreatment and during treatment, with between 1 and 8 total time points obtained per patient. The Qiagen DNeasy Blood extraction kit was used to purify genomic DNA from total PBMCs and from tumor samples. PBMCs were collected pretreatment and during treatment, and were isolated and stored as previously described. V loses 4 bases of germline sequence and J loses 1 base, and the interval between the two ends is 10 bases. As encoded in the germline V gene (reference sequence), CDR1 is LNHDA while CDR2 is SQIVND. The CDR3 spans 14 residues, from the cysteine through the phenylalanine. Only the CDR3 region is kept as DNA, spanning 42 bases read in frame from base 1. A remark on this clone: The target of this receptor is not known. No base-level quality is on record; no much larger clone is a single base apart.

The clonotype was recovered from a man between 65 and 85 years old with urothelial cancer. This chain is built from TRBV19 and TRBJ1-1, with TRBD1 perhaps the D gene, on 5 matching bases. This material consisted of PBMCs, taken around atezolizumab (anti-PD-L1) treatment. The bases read TGTGCCAGTAGTAAAGACAGAAGGAACACTGAAGCTTTCTTT. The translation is CASSKDRRNTEAFF.